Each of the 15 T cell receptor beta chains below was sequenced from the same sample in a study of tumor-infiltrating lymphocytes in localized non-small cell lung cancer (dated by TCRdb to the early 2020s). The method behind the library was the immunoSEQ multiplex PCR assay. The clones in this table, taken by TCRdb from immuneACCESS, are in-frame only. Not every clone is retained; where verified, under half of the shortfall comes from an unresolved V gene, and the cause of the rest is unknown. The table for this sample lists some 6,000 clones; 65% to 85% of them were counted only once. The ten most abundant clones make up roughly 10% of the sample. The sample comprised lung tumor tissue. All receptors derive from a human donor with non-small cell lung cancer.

Here the CDR3 DNA reads TGTGCCAGCAGCTTCGGGACAGGGACAGATCAAGAGACCCAGTACTTC. The encoded protein is CASSFGTGTDQETQYF. J is TRBJ2-5 and V is TRBV5-4; TRBD1 matches 9 bases. V shed 2 bases, J shed 2 bases, and the junction held 7 bases outside the gene matches. CDR3 length: 16 amino acids. The germline CDR1 and CDR2 sequences are SGHNT and YYREEE (reference sequence). The entire variable domain, with the rest obtained from reference TRBV5-4 and TRBJ2-5, is as follows: ETGVTQSPTHLIKTRGQQVTLRCSSQSGHNTVSWYQQALGQGPQFIFQYYREEENGRGNFPPRFSGLQFPNYSSELNVNALELDDSALYLCASSFGTGTDQETQYFGPGTRLLVL.

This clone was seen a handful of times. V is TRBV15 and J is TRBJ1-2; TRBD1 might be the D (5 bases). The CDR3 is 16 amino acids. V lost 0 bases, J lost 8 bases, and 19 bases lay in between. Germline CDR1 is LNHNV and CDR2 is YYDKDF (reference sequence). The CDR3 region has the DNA TGTGCCACCAGCAGAGACGGCAGCGGGGCCGCAGGAGGCTACACCTTC. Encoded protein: CATSRDGSGAAGGYTF.

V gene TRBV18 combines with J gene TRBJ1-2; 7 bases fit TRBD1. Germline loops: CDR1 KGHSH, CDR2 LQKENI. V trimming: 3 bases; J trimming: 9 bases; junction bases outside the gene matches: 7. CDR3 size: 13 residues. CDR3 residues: CASSPDREERYTF. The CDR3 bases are TGTGCCAGCTCACCTGACAGGGAAGAGCGCTACACCTTC.

CDR3 region: CSVAGIDNQPQHF. CDR3 nucleotide sequence: TGCAGCGTTGCAGGGATTGACAATCAGCCCCAGCATTTT. This rearrangement joins TRBV29-1 to TRBJ1-5; TRBD1 is a possible D gene (5 bases). Germline CDR1 and CDR2: SQVTM and ANQGSEA. Between the trimmed V and J ends, which lost 4 bases and 3 bases, there was a span of 10 bases. The CDR3 spans 13 residues.

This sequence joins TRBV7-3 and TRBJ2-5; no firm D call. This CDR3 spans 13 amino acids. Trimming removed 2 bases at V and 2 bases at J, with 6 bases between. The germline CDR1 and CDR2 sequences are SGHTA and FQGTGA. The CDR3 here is CASSLSVQETQYF. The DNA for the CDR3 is TGTGCCAGCAGCTTATCCGTGCAAGAGACCCAGTACTTC.

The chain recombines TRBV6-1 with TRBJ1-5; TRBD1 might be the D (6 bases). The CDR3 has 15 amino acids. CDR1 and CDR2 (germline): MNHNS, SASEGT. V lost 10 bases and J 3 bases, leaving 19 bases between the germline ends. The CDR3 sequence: CATMTGRGINQPQHF. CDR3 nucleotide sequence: TGTGCCACTATGACAGGTCGGGGAATCAATCAGCCCCAGCATTTT.

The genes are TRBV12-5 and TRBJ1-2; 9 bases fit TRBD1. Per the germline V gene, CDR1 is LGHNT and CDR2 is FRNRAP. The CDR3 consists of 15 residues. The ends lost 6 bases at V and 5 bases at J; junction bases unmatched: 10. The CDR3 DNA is TGTGCTAGTGGCCTTTACCCGGGACAGGGTTATGGCTACACCTTC. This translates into CASGLYPGQGYGYTF.

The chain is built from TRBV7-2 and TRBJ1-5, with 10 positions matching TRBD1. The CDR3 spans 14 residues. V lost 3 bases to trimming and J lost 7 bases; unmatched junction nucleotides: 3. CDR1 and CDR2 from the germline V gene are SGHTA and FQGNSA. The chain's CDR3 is CASSLTGGGQPQHF. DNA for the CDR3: TGTGCCAGCAGCTTGACAGGGGGCGGCCAGCCCCAGCATTTT. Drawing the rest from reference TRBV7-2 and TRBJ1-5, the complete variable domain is GAGVSQSPSNKVTEKGKDVELRCDPISGHTALYWYRQSLGQGLEFLIYFQGNSAPDKSGLPSDRFSAERTGGSVSTLTIQRTQQEDSAVYLCASSLTGGGQPQHFGDGTRLSIL.

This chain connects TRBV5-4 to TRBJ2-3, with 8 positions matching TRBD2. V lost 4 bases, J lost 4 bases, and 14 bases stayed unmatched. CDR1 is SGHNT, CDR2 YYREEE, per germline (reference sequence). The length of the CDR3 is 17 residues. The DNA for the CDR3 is TGTGCCAGCAGCCTTGGGCCCCCGGGACTAGGCCCAGATACGCAGTATTTT. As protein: CASSLGPPGLGPDTQYF. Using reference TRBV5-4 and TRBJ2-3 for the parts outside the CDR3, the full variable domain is ETGVTQSPTHLIKTRGQQVTLRCSSQSGHNTVSWYQQALGQGPQFIFQYYREEENGRGNFPPRFSGLQFPNYSSELNVNALELDDSALYLCASSLGPPGLGPDTQYFGPGTRLTVL.

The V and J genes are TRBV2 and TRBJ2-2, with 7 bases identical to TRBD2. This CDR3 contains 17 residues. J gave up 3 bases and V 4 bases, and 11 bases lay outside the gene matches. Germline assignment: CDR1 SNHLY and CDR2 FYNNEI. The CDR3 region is CASSAPRASGHTGELFF. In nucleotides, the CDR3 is TGTGCCAGCAGTGCCCCCCGGGCTAGCGGACACACCGGGGAGCTGTTTTTT.

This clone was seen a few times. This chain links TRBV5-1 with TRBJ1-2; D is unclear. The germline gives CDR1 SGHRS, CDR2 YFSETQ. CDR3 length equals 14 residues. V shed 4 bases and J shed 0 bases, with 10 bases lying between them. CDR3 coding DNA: TGCGCCAGCAGCCCCAGCACTACTAACTATGGCTACACCTTC. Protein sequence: CASSPSTTNYGYTF.

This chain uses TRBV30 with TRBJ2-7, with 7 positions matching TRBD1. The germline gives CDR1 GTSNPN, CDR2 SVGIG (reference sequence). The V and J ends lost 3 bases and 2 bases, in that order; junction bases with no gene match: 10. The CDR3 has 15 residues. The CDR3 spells CAWSLEQGFPYEQYF. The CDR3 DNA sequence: TGTGCCTGGAGCCTCGAACAGGGGTTCCCCTACGAGCAGTACTTC.

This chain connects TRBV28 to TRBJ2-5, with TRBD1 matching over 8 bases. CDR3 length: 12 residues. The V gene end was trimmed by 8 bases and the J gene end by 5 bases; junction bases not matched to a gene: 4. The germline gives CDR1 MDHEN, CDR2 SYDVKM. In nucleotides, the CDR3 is TGTGCCAGCCTCAGACAGGGGGAGACCCAGTACTTC. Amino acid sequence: CASLRQGETQYF. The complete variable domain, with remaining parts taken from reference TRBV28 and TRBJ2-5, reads DVKVTQSSRYLVKRTGEKVFLECVQDMDHENMFWYRQDPGLGLRLIYFSYDVKMKEKGDIPEGYSVSREKKERFSLILESASTNQTSMYLCASLRQGETQYFGPGTRLLVL.

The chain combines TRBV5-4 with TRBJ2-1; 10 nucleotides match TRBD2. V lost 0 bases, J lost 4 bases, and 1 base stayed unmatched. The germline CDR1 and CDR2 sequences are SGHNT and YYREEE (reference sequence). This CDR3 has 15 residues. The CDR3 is CASSLGAGGYNEQFF. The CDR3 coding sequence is TGTGCCAGCAGCTTGGGAGCGGGGGGGTACAATGAGCAGTTCTTC.

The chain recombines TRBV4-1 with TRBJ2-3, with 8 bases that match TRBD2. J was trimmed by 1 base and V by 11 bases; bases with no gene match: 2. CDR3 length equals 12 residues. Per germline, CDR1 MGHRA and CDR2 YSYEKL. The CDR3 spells CASGGGTDTQYF. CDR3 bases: TGCGCCTCCGGGGGGGGCACAGATACGCAGTATTTT.